This TCR beta chain emerged from a study of cytomegalovirus exposure and HLA in healthy donors. Overall study results and limits: Later findings reportedly placed an Asian-associated ancestry cluster below the approximately 650-donor mean for N-insertions.

For this clone: Its cognate antigen is unknown.

PCR involved 60 Vbeta and 13 Jbeta primers. Sequencing was performed with immunoSEQ multiplex PCR; in TCRdb, only in-frame clones are kept and a portion is missing. The sample shows about 190,000 clones, roughly 81% of them seen only once. What was sequenced was PBMCs. This TCR was sampled from a woman aged 25 to 39 in good health and CMV-seropositive.

As DNA, the CDR3 is TGTGCCAGCTCAAACAGGGGTAACCAAGAGACCCAGTACTTC. Amino acid sequence: CASSNRGNQETQYF. The rearrangement uses TRBV18 and TRBJ2-5; 7 bases agree with TRBD1. The CDR3 contains 14 residues. Losses at the gene ends were 5 bases for V and 0 bases for J; bases not matched to a gene: 3. Germline V gives CDR1 KGHSH, CDR2 LQKENI.